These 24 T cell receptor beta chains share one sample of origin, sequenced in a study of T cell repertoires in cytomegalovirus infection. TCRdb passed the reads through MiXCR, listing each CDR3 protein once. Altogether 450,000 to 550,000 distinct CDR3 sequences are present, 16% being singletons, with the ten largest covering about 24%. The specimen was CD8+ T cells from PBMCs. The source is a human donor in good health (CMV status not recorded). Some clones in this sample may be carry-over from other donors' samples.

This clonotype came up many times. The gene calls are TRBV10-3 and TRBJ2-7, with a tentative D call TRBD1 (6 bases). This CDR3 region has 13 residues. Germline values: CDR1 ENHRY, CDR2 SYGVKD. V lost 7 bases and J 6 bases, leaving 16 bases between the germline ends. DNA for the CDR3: TGTGCCATCAACGGACAGCTTCAAGCCGAGCAGTACTTC. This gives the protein CAINGQLQAEQYF.

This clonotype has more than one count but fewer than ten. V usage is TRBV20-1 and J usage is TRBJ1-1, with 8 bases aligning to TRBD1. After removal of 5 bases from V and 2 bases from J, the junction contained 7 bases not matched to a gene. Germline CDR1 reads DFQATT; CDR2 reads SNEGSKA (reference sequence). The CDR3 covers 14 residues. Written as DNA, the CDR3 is TGCAGTGCTCGTACAGGGGGGGATAACACTGAAGCTTTCTTT. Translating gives CSARTGGDNTEAFF.

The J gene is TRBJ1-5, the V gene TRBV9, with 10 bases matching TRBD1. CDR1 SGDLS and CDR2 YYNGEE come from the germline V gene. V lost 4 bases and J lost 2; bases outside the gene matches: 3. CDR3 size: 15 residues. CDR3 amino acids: CASSTGTGGNQPQHF. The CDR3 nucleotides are TGTGCCAGCAGCACAGGGACAGGGGGCAATCAGCCCCAGCATTTT.

The CDR3 is CASSLGLGDVSGADTQYF. The CDR3 DNA follows: TGTGCCAGCAGTCTGGGACTAGGGGACGTATCTGGGGCAGATACGCAGTATTTT. The gene calls are TRBV28 and TRBJ2-3; TRBD2 agrees at 8 bases. The CDR3 extends over 18 amino acids. V gave up 5 bases and J gave up 4 bases; unmatched junction bases: 17. Germline assignment: CDR1 MDHEN and CDR2 SYDVKM.

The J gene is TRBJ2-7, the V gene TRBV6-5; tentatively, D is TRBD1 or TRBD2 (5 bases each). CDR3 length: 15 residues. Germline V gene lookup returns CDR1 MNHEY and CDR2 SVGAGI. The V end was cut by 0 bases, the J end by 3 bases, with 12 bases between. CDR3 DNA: TGTGCCAGCAGTTACTCCCCGGGACCCTACTACGAGCAGTACTTC. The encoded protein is CASSYSPGPYYEQYF.

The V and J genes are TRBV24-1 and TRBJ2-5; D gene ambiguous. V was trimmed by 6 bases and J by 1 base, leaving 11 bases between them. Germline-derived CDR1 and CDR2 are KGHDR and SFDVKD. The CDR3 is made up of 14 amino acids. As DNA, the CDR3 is TGTGCCACCAGTCCCGCGGCGGTCCAAGAGACCCAGTACTTC. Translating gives CATSPAAVQETQYF.

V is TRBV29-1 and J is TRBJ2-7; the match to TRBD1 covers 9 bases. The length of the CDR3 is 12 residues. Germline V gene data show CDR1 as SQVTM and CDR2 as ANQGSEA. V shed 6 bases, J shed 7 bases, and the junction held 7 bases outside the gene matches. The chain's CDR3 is CSVEDRGREQYF. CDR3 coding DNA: TGCAGCGTGGAGGACAGGGGAAGAGAGCAGTACTTC.

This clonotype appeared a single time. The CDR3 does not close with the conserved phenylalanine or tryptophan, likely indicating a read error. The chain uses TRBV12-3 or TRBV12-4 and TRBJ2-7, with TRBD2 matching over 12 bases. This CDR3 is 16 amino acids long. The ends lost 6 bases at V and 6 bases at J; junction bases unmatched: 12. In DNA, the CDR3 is TGTGCCAGCAGCTTCGGGCTAGCGGGAGGGCCGGGCGAGCAGTACTTA. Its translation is CASSFGLAGGPGEQYL.

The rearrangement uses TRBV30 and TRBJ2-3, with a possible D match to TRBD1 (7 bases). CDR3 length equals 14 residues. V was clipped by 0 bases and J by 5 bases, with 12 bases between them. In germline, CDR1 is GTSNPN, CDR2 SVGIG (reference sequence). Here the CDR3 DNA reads TGTGCCTGGAGTGTAACGCAGGGGGGAGATACGCAGTATTTT. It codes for CAWSVTQGGDTQYF.

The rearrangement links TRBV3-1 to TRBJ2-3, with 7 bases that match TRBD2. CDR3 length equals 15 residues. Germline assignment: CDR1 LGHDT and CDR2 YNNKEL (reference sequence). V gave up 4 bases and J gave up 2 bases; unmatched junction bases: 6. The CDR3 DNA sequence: TGTGCCAGCAGCCCCTCTAGCGGACACACAGATACGCAGTATTTT. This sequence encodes CASSPSSGHTDTQYF.

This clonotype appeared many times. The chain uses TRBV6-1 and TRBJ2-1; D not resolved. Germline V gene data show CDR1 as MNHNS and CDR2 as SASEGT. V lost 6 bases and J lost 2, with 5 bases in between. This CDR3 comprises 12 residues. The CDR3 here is CASSGAYNEQFF. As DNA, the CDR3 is TGTGCCAGCAGCGGTGCCTACAATGAGCAGTTCTTC.

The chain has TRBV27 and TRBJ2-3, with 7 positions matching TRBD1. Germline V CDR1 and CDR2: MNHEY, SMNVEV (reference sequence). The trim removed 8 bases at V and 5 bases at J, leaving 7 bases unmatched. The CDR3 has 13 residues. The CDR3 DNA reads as TGTGCCAGCGAAGGACAGGAGGAAGATACGCAGTATTTT. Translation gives CASEGQEEDTQYF.

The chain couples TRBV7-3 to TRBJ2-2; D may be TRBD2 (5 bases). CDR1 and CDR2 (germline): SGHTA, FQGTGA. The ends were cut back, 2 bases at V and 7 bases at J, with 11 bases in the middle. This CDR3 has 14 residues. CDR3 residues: CASSLGLSGGELFF. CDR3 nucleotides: TGTGCCAGCAGCTTAGGACTTTCGGGCGGGGAGCTGTTTTTT. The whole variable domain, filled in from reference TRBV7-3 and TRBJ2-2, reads GAGVSQTPSNKVTEKGKYVELRCDPISGHTALYWYRQSLGQGPEFLIYFQGTGAADDSGLPNDRFFAVRPEGSVSTLKIQRTERGDSAVYLCASSLGLSGGELFFGEGSRLTVL.

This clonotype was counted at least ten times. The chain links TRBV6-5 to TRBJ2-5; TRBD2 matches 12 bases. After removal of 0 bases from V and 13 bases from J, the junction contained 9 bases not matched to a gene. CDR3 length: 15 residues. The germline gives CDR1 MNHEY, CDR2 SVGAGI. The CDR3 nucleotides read TGTGCCAGCAGTTACTCTACAGGACTAGCGGGACAGGTGTACTTC. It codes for CASSYSTGLAGQVYF.

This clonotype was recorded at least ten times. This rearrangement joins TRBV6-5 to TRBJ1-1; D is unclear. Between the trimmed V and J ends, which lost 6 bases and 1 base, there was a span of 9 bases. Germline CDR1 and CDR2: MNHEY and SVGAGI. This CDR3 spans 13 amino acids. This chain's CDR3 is CASRWSRNTEAFF. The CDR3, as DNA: TGTGCCAGCAGGTGGTCTCGGAACACTGAAGCTTTCTTT.

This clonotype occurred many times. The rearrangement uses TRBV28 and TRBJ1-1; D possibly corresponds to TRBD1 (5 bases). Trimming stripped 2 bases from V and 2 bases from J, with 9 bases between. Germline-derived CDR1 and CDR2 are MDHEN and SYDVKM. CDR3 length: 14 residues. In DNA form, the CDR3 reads TGTGCCAGCAGTTTACTCACAGGAAACACTGAAGCTTTCTTT. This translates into CASSLLTGNTEAFF.

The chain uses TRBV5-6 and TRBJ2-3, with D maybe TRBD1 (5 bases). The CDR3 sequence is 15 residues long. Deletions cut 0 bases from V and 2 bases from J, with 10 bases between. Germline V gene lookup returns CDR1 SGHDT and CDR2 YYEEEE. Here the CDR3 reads CASSLVGLSTDTQYF. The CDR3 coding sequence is TGTGCCAGCAGCTTGGTGGGGCTTTCCACAGATACGCAGTATTTT. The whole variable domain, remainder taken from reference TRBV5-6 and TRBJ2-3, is DAGVTQSPTHLIKTRGQQVTLRCSPKSGHDTVSWYQQALGQGPQFIFQYYEEEERQRGNFPDRFSGHQFPNYSSELNVNALLLGDSALYLCASSLVGLSTDTQYFGPGTRLTVL.

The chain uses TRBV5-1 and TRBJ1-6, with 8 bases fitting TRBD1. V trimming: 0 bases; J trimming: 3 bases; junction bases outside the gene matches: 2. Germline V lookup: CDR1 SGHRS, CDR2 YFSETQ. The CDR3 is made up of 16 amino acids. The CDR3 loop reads CASSLAGQGYNSPLHF. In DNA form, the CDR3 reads TGCGCCAGCAGCTTGGCAGGACAGGGCTATAATTCACCCCTCCACTTT.

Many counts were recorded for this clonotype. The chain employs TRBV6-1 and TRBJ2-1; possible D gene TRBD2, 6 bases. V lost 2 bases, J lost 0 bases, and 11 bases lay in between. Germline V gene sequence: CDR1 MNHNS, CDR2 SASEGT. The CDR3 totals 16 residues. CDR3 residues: CASSERRDPSYNEQFF. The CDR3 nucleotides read TGTGCCAGCAGTGAACGGAGGGACCCCTCCTACAATGAGCAGTTCTTC.

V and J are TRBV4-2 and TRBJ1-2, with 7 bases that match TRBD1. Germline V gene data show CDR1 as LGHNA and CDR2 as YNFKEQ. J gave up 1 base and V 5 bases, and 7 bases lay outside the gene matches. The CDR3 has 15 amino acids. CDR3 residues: CASSATGTDNYGYTF. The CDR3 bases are TGTGCCAGCAGCGCAACCGGGACAGATAACTATGGCTACACCTTC.

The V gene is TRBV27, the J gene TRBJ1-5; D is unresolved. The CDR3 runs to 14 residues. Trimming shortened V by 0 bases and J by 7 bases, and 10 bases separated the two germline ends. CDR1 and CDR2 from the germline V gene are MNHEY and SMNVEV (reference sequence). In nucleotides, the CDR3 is TGTGCCAGCAGTTTATCGGGAGGTGTACAGCCCCAGCATTTT. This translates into CASSLSGGVQPQHF.

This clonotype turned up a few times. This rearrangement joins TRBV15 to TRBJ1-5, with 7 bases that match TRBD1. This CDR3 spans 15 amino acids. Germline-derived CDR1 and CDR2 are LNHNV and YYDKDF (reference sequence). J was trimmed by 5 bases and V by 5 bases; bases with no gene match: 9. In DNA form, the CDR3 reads TGTGCCACCAGCTCTTCCGACAGGGTGGATCAGCCCCAGCATTTT. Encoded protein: CATSSSDRVDQPQHF.

In DNA form, the CDR3 reads TGTGCCAGCAGCCGGGGACAGGGCCAGTACTTC. Amino acid sequence: CASSRGQGQYF. V is TRBV5-4 and J is TRBJ2-7; TRBD1 agrees at 9 bases. The CDR3 extends over 11 amino acids. The J segment lost 10 bases and the V segment lost 4 bases, leaving 3 bases of the junction unmatched. Germline CDR1 is SGHNT and CDR2 is YYREEE (reference sequence).

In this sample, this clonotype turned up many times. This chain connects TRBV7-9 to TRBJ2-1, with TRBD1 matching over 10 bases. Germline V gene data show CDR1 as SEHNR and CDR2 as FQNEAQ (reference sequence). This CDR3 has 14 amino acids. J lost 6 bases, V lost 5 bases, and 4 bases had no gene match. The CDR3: CASSARQGANEQFF. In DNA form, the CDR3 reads TGTGCCAGCAGCGCCCGACAGGGGGCCAATGAGCAGTTCTTC.